Below are 6 T cell receptor beta chains sequenced from a single sample in a study of cytomegalovirus exposure and HLA in healthy donors. Primers: 60 Vbeta forward and 13 Jbeta reverse. Only in-frame clones appear in the TCRdb table, and some are missing; sequencing was by immunoSEQ multiplex PCR. This table holds about 150,000 clones, 80% found once. Material: PBMCs. The receptors shown here come from a woman in her 30s in good health and CMV-seronegative.

V is TRBV5-1 and J is TRBJ2-6, with unresolved D. Trimming removed 0 bases from V and 0 bases from J, with 7 bases in between. CDR3 size: 16 residues. Germline V gene sequence: CDR1 SGHRS, CDR2 YFSETQ. This chain's CDR3 is CASSLDPSSGANVLTF. CDR3 nucleotides: TGCGCCAGCAGCTTGGATCCTAGCTCTGGGGCCAACGTCCTGACTTTC.

The rearrangement joins TRBV6-1 to TRBJ2-5, with TRBD1 matching 7 bases. The DNA matches TRBJ2-7 better at its end, which makes the J call doubtful. The V gene's germline CDR1 is MNHNS and CDR2 SASEGT. The CDR3 spans 14 residues. In nucleotides, the CDR3 is TGTGCCAGCAGTGAGACAGGGCTTAACGACGAGCAGTACTTC. Amino acid sequence: CASSETGLNDEQYF.

V and J are TRBV4-3 and TRBJ1-2, with D unresolved. V dropped 0 bases and J dropped 4 bases, with 15 bases sitting between them. Germline CDR1 is LGHNA and CDR2 is YSLEER. The CDR3 spans 16 residues. The DNA of the CDR3 is TGCGCCAGCAGCCAAGATGCACGCAGTCCTTCCTATGGCTACACCTTC. Protein product: CASSQDARSPSYGYTF.

This chain uses TRBV7-2 with TRBJ2-5; 10 bases are shared with TRBD1. The closer fit of TRBJ2-7 to the DNA end suggests the J call may be wrong. The CDR3 spans 14 residues. The germline gives CDR1 SGHTA, CDR2 FQGNSA. The CDR3 DNA is TGTGCCAGCAGCTTCGGACAGGGGGGGTACGAGCAGTACTTC. Translating gives CASSFGQGGYEQYF.

The gene calls are TRBV19 and TRBJ1-1, with 9 bases lining up with TRBD1. Germline V gene lookup returns CDR1 LNHDA and CDR2 SQIVND (reference sequence). Trimming removed 10 bases from V and 4 bases from J; junction bases left unmatched: 19. CDR3 length: 17 amino acids. CDR3 sequence reads: CATTDGQGSPSSTEAFF. The CDR3 DNA follows: TGTGCCACCACTGATGGACAGGGGTCACCGTCGAGCACTGAAGCTTTCTTT. Variable domain in full (rest from reference TRBV19 and TRBJ1-1): DGGITQSPKYLFRKEGQNVTLSCEQNLNHDAMYWYRQDPGQGLRLIYYSQIVNDFQKGDIAEGYSVSREKKESFPLTVTSAQKNPTAFYLCATTDGQGSPSSTEAFFGQGTRLTVV.

The chain combines TRBV25-1 with TRBJ2-7, with TRBD2 matching over 7 bases. The CDR3 covers 17 residues. Trimming cost V 5 bases and J 1 base; bases outside gene matches: 14. Germline loops: CDR1 MGHDK, CDR2 SYGVNS. The DNA of the CDR3 is TGTGCCAGCAGTCAGGTGGCGGCGTTGGGGGGGTCCTACGAGCAGTACTTC. Its protein is CASSQVAALGGSYEQYF.